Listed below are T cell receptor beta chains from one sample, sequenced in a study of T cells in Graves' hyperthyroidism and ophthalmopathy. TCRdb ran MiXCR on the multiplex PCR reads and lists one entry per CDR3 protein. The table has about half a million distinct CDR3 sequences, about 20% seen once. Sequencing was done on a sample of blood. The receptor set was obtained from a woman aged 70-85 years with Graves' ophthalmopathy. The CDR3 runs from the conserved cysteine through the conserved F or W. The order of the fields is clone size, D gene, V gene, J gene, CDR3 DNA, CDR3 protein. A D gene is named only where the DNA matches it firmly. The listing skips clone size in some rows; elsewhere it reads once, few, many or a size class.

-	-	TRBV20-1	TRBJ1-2	TGCAGTGCTTCCAACACCTATGGCTACACCTTC	CSASNTYGYTF
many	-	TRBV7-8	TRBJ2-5	TGTGCCAGCAGCCAGACTCGGGAGACCCAGTACTTC	CASSQTRETQYF
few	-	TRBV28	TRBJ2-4	TGTGCCAGCAGTTTTGCGGCCGGAGGGGACATTCAGTACTTC	CASSFAAGGDIQYF
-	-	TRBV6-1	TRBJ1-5	TGTGCCAGCAGTGAAGACTGGGGGAATCAGCCCCAGCATTTT	CASSEDWGNQPQHF
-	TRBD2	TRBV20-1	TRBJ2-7	TGCAGTGCCCGGAAGAGCGGGAGGGCCGACGGCGAGCAGTACTTC	CSARKSGRADGEQYF
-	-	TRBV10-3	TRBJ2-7	TGTGCCATCAGCGGACGGATCCAGGGGGAGCAGTACTTC	CAISGRIQGEQYF
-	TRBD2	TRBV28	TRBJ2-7	TGTGCCAGCACGCGAAGCGGGAGGGTAAACGAGCAGTACTTC	CASTRSGRVNEQYF
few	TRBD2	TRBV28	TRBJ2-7	TGTGCCAGCAGGGGGGGGGGATCCCCCTACGAGCAGTACTTC	CASRGGGSPYEQYF
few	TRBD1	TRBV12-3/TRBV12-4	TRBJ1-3	TGTGCCAGCAGTTCAGAGGGACAGGGTACGGACACCATATATTTT	CASSSEGQGTDTIYF
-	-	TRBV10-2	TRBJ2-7	TGCGCCAGCAGGGGGGGCCCCTCTGGCGAGCAGTACTTC	CASRGGPSGEQYF
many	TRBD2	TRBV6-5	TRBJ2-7	TGTGCCAGCAGTTACTCACCGGGAGGGCCGTACGAGCAGTACTTC	CASSYSPGGPYEQYF
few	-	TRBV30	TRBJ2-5	TGTGCCTGGATTTCAGGGAACCAAGAGACCCAGTACTTC	CAWISGNQETQYF
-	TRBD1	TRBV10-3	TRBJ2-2	TGTGCCATCAGTCCCTCAGGCAGGGGGCAAGGCGGGGAGCTGTTTTTT	CAISPSGRGQGGELFF
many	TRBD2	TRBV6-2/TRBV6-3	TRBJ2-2	TGTGCCAGCAGTCTCGACCTAGCGGCCGCCATTGTTATGGAGCTGTTTTTT	CASSLDLAAAIVMELFF
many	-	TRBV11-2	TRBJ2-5	TGTGCCAGCAGCTTAGTGGACGCCAACCAAGAGACCCAGTACTTC	CASSLVDANQETQYF
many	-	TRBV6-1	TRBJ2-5	TGTGCCAGCAGGGCGGATCAAGAGACCCAGTACTTC	CASRADQETQYF
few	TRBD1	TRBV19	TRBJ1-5	TGTGCCACCCTGGTAGGGGGCGTTGGTCAGCCCCAGCATTTT	CATLVGGVGQPQHF
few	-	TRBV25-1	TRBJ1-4	TGTGCCAGCAGTGAATATCTCGAAAAACTGTTTTTT	CASSEYLEKLFF
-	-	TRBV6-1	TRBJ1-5	TGTGCCAGCAGGACGGGGGGGACCAGTCAGCCCCAGCATTTT	CASRTGGTSQPQHF
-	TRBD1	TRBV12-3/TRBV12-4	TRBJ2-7	TGTGCCAGCAGTTGGCAGGGGGCCAACGAGCAGTACTTC	CASSWQGANEQYF
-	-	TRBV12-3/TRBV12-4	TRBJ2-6	TGTGCCAGCAGTCCGACTGAGGCCAACGTCCTGACTTTC	CASSPTEANVLTF
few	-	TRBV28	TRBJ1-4	TGTGCCAGCAGTTCCCCTGGAGCTAATGAAAAACTGTTTTTT	CASSSPGANEKLFF
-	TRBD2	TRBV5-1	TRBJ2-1	TGCGCCAGCAGTTACCGACTAGCGGGGCACAATGAGCAGTTCTTC	CASSYRLAGHNEQFF
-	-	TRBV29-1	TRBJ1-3	TGCAGCGTTGATGGATCGTACTCTGGAAACACCATATATTTT	CSVDGSYSGNTIYF
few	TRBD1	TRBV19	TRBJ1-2	TGTGCCAGTAGTCCCCCGAGGCAGGGGGCCTACTATGGCTACACCTTC	CASSPPRQGAYYGYTF
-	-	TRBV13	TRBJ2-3	TGTGCCAGCAGCTTCGATAGCGGTCCCGGGGTTACGCAGTATTTT	CASSFDSGPGVTQYF
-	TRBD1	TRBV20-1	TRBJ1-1	TGCAGTGCTCGGCTCAGGGGGGGCACTGAAGCTTTCTTT	CSARLRGGTEAFF
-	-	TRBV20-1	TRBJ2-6	TGCAGTGCTAGGATTCCGTTGACTGGGGCCAACGTCCTGACTTTC	CSARIPLTGANVLTF
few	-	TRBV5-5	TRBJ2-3	TGTGCCAGCAGCCAAGGCAGGGGGGGCACAGATACGCAGTATTTT	CASSQGRGGTDTQYF
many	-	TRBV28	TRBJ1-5	TGTGCCAGCAGTTTGAGCCCTATTTGGGGCACAAACAATCAGCCCCAGCATTTT	CASSLSPIWGTNNQPQHF
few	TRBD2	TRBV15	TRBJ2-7	TGTGCCACCAGCAGAGAGGGGCGGGAGGGATCCTACGAGCAGTACTTC	CATSREGREGSYEQYF
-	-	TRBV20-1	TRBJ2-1	TGCAGTACTAGACAGACCTACAATGAGCAGTTCTTC	CSTRQTYNEQFF
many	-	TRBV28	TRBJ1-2	TGTGCCAGCACCGACCCCGAATCCTATGGCTACACCTTC	CASTDPESYGYTF
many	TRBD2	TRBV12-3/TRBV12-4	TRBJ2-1	TGTGCCAGCAGGATCGGGAGGGCCCTGAACAATGAGCAGTTCTTC	CASRIGRALNNEQFF
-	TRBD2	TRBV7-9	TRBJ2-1	TGTGTCAGCAGCTTACGGGCTAGCGGGAGGTGGAGCGATGAGCAGTTCTTC	CVSSLRASGRWSDEQFF
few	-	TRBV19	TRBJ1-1	TGTGCCAGTAGACACGGGGGCACTGAAGCTTTCTTT	CASRHGGTEAFF
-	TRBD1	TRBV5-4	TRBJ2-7	TGTGCCAGCAGCTCGAGAGGGGACAGGTCTATCTCCTACGAGCAGTACTTC	CASSSRGDRSISYEQYF
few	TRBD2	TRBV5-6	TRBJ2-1	TGTGCCAGCAGCCCCGGGAGGGGTAGCGGATACAATGAGCAGTTCTTC	CASSPGRGSGYNEQFF
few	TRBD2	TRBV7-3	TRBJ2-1	TGTGCCAGCAGCCCATCCGGGGGGGCGTCCTACAATGAGCAGTTCTTC	CASSPSGGASYNEQFF
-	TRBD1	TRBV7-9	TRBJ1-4	TGTGCCAGCAGCGGGCCTGGACAGGGGAGGGAAAAACTGTTTTTT	CASSGPGQGREKLFF
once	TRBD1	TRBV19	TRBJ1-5	TGTGCCAGTAGTATAGTTGGGACAGGGGGGAATCAGCCCCAGCATTTT	CASSIVGTGGNQPQHF
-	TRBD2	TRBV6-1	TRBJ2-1	TGTGCCAGCGAGAAGCGGGGCAGCTCCTACAATGAGCAGTTCTTC	CASEKRGSSYNEQFF
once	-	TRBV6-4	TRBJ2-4	TGTGCCAGCAGTTCGACCGGAGGGATAGCCAAAAACATTCAGTACTTC	CASSSTGGIAKNIQYF